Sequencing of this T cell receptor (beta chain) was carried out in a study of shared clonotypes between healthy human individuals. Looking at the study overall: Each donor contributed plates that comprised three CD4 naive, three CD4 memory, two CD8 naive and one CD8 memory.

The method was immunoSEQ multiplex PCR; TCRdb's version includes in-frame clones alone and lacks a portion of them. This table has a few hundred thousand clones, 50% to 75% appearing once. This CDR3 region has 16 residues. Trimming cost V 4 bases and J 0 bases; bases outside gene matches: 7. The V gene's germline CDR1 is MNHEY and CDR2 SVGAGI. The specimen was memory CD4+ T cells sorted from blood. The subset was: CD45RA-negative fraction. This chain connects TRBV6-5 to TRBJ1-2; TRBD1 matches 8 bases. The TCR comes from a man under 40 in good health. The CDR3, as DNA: TGTGCCAGCAGTTCCATTAGGACAGGGACTAACTATGGCTACACCTTC. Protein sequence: CASSSIRTGTNYGYTF.